This TCR beta chain is from a study of beta chain features in type 1 diabetes. Sequenced material consisted of expressed TCRB transcripts (all of the isolated RNA was reverse transcribed). Profiled with immunoSEQ multiplex PCR; TCRdb holds only in-frame clones, not every one. The sample yields around 350,000 clones, roughly 13% seen once. Germline V lookup: CDR1 SGHRS, CDR2 YFSETQ. This CDR3 comprises 13 residues. The V gene lost 3 bases and the J gene lost 8 bases, with 14 bases spanning the gap. The receptor's source is a young man in good health. The rearrangement links TRBV5-1 to TRBJ1-2; the D is unclear. The specimen was naive CD4+ T cells from blood. The CDR3 loop is CASSSETPRGYTF. The CDR3 DNA follows: TGCGCCAGCAGCTCCGAGACTCCTCGAGGCTACACCTTC. The full variable domain, completed using reference TRBV5-1 and TRBJ1-2, is KAGVTQTPRYLIKTRGQQVTLSCSPISGHRSVSWYQQTPGQGLQFLFEYFSETQRNKGNFPGRFSGRQFSNSRSEMNVSTLELGDSALYLCASSSETPRGYTFGSGTRLTVV.